The rows below give T cell receptor beta chains drawn from one sample of a study of blood T cell repertoires in COVID-19. Clones were sequenced by immunoSEQ multiplex PCR, and TCRdb holds only the in-frame ones, with some missing. This sample has about 110,000 clones, with 60% to 80% found just once. The sample comprised peripheral blood. The receptors here all came from a woman of 80 years or more with active or convalescent COVID-19. Both conserved end residues are trimmed from each CDR3. The order of the fields is J gene, V gene, CDR3 protein.

>TRBJ2-1|TRBV5-4
ASSFQGFGEQF
>TRBJ2-7|TRBV5-4
ASSAPPGHSRGEQY
>TRBJ2-3|TRBV27
ASSLQRGGDTQY
>TRBJ2-5|TRBV7-8
ASSLRKWETQY
>TRBJ1-4|TRBV2
ASSRNNEKLF
>TRBJ2-7|TRBV5-1
ASRPPGLPYEQY
>TRBJ1-1|TRBV12-3/TRBV12-4
ASSPQGIGAF
>TRBJ1-2|TRBV20-1
SASIGFGQPDLYGYT
>TRBJ2-1|TRBV4-3
ASSHRDRGQF
>TRBJ1-4|TRBV18
ASSPLSTTNEKLF
>TRBJ2-1|TRBV27
ASSFSTGFEQF
>TRBJ2-5|TRBV30
AWSALSGVVETQY
>TRBJ2-1|TRBV19
ASSIELAGGSGGDEQF
>TRBJ1-2|TRBV6-1
ASSEQGYGYT
>TRBJ1-4|TRBV2
ASSYRVEGEKLF
>TRBJ2-7|TRBV28
ASISLTGGKGLAGSYEQY
>TRBJ2-4|TRBV19
ASAIPAKNIQY
>TRBJ1-1|TRBV7-3
ASSTQQGTEAF
>TRBJ2-3|TRBV30
AWSPGTSGRNTDTQY
>TRBJ2-6|TRBV4-3
ASSQAGGGGGANVLT
>TRBJ1-5|TRBV5-4
ASSTGGANQPQH
>TRBJ2-3|TRBV4-3
ASSQEESADTQY
>TRBJ1-2|TRBV9
ASSGPYGYT
>TRBJ2-6|TRBV14
ASSRDRGTGANVLT
>TRBJ1-4|TRBV5-4
ASSSDRLNEKLF
>TRBJ1-5|TRBV2
ASSGSVSNQPQH
>TRBJ2-4|TRBV19
ASSNSVAKNIQY
>TRBJ1-2|TRBV2
ASSGGASDGYT
>TRBJ1-5|TRBV28
ASSPYREWSNQPQH
>TRBJ2-7|TRBV10-1
ASSESKEQAYEQY
>TRBJ2-3|TRBV19
ASTEAGSTDTQY
>TRBJ2-5|TRBV6-2/TRBV6-3
ASSGPGGETQY
>TRBJ1-1|TRBV7-2
ASSVDRATEAF
>TRBJ2-3|TRBV3-1/TRBV3-2
ASSRYSGGTDTQY
>TRBJ2-7|TRBV28
ASSTLSYEQY
>TRBJ2-7|TRBV7-3
ASSPSGQGVGEQY
>TRBJ1-2|TRBV10-1
ASSREKGYT